Listed below are T cell receptor beta chains from one sample, sequenced in a study of beta chain features in type 1 diabetes. TCRdb's copy holds only in-frame clones and misses some; the assay was immunoSEQ multiplex PCR. The sample lists over 350,000 clones, about 15% occurring once. The sample was naive CD4+ T cells from blood. The source of these receptors is a woman aged 18-30 years in good health. Each CDR3 is given with its conserved first and last residue. The D gene is left open where the match is weak. Expanded clones get a size class; other rows say once, few or many, or leave the size out.

TRBJ2-1 TRBV25-1 few . CASSEYLRGNEQFF TGTGCCAGCAGTGAATATTTACGGGGCAATGAGCAGTTCTTC
TRBJ2-4 TRBV28 . . CASSSAGAKNIQYF TGTGCCAGCAGTTCAGCGGGAGCCAAAAACATTCAGTACTTC
TRBJ2-7 TRBV19 . TRBD1 CASSQQGADSTYEQYF TGTGCCAGTAGCCAACAGGGGGCAGATAGCACCTACGAGCAGTACTTC
TRBJ2-1 TRBV9 few . CASSVFYGEQFF TGTGCCAGCAGCGTATTTTACGGGGAGCAGTTCTTC
TRBJ1-1 TRBV15 few . CATSFNRDTEAFF TGTGCCACCAGCTTTAACAGGGACACTGAAGCTTTCTTT
TRBJ2-5 TRBV18 few . CASSPPEGHAGTQYF TGTGCCAGCTCACCACCGGAAGGACACGCTGGGACCCAGTACTTC
TRBJ1-2 TRBV7-9 . . CASSSLRDTPGYTF TGTGCCAGCAGCTCACTACGGGACACCCCTGGCTACACCTTC
TRBJ1-1 TRBV5-1 few . CASSLVGGNTEAFF TGCGCCAGCAGCTTGGTGGGGGGGAACACTGAAGCTTTCTTT
TRBJ1-1 TRBV30 . . CAWSFDQTEAFF TGTGCCTGGAGTTTCGATCAGACTGAAGCTTTCTTT
TRBJ2-1 TRBV28 . TRBD2 CATLAGGRLDEQFF TGTGCCACCCTAGCGGGAGGGCGGTTGGATGAGCAGTTCTTC
TRBJ2-7 TRBV5-1 few . CASSLSPTTYEQYF TGCGCCAGCAGCTTGTCCCCTACGACCTACGAGCAGTACTTC
TRBJ2-7 TRBV29-1 few TRBD2 CSVGSSGTYEQYF TGCAGCGTTGGGTCTAGCGGGACCTACGAGCAGTACTTC
TRBJ1-5 TRBV5-5 . TRBD1 CASSLEDREHQPQHF TGTGCCAGCAGCTTAGAGGACAGGGAGCATCAGCCCCAGCATTTT
TRBJ2-1 TRBV7-9 . TRBD2 CASSYPSGSPHNEQFF TGTGCCAGCAGCTACCCTAGCGGGAGTCCCCACAATGAGCAGTTCTTC
TRBJ1-2 TRBV30 few . CAWSSQGNYGYTF TGTGCCTGGAGTTCGCAGGGGAACTATGGCTACACCTTC
TRBJ1-1 TRBV29-1 few . CSVGRAGPMNTEAFF TGCAGCGTTGGCCGGGCAGGGCCCATGAACACTGAAGCTTTCTTT
TRBJ2-7 TRBV5-4 . TRBD1 CASSFAGQDYEQYF TGTGCCAGCAGCTTTGCAGGACAGGACTACGAGCAGTACTTC